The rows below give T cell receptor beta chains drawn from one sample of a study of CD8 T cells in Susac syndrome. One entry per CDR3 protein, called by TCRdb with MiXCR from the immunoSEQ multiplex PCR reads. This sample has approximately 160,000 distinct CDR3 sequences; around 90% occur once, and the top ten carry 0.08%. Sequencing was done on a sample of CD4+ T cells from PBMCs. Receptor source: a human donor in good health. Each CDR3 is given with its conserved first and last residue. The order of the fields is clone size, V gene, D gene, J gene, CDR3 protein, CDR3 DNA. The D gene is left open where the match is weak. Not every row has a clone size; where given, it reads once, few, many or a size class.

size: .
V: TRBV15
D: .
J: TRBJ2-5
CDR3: CATSRDSSNQETQYF
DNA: TGTGCCACCAGCAGGGACAGTTCGAACCAAGAGACCCAGTACTTC

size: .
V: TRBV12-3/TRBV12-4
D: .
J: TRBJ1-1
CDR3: CASVLRQGIGAFF
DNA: TGTGCCAGCGTTTTACGGCAGGGGATCGGAGCTTTCTTT

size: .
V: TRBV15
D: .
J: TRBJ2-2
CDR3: CATSARTGTGELFF
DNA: TGTGCCACCAGCGCCAGAACGGGCACCGGGGAGCTGTTTTTT

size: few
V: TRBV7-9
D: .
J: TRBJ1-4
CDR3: CASSLRQDNEKLFF
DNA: TGTGCCAGCAGCTTAAGACAGGATAATGAAAAACTGTTTTTT

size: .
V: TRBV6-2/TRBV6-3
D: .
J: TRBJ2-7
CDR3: CASSYSTSGSYEQYF
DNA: TGTGCCAGCAGTTACTCGACTTCAGGCTCCTACGAGCAGTACTTC

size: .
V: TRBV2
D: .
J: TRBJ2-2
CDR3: CASIGTFNTGELFF
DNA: TGTGCCAGCATAGGGACATTCAACACCGGGGAGCTGTTTTTT

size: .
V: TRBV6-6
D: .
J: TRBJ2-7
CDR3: CASSLGAASYEQYF
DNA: TGTGCCAGCAGTTTAGGGGCGGCCTCCTACGAGCAGTACTTC

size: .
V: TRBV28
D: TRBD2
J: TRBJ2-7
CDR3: CASSQLAGALYEQYF
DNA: TGTGCCAGCAGTCAACTAGCGGGAGCCCTCTACGAGCAGTACTTC

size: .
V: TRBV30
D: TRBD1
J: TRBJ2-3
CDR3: CAWTKTGTSTDTQYF
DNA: TGTGCCTGGACGAAGACAGGGACCAGCACAGATACGCAGTATTTT

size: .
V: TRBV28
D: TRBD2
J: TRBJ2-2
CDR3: CASSLAGGQRTGELFF
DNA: TGTGCCAGCAGTTTAGCGGGAGGGCAGAGGACCGGGGAGCTGTTTTTT

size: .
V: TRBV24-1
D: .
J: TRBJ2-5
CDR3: CATSDPKTDKTQYF
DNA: TGTGCCACCAGTGATCCTAAGACAGACAAGACCCAGTACTTC

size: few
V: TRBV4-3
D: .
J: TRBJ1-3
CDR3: CASSQGASGNTIYF
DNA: TGCGCCAGCAGCCAAGGCGCATCTGGAAACACCATATATTTT

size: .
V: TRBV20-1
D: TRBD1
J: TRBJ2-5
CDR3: CSAKGAAKTQYF
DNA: TGCAGTGCGAAGGGGGCGGCGAAGACCCAGTACTTC

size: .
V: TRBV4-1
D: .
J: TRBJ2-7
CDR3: CASSPGTVGYEQYF
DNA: TGCGCCAGCAGCCCTGGGACGGTAGGTTACGAGCAGTACTTC

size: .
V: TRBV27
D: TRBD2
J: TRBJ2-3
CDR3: CASSHQLAGGITDTQYF
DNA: TGTGCCAGCAGTCATCAATTAGCGGGAGGGATCACAGATACGCAGTATTTT

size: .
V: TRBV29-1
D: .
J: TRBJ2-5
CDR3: CSVVASSGYQETQYF
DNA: TGCAGCGTTGTGGCTAGCAGCGGGTACCAAGAGACCCAGTACTTC

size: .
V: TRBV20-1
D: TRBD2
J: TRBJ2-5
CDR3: CSVSGGNQETQYF
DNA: TGCAGTGTGAGCGGGGGGAATCAAGAGACCCAGTACTTC

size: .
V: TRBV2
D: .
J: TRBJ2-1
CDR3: CASSEVKPFF
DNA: TGTGCCAGCAGTGAAGTAAAGCCGTTCTTC

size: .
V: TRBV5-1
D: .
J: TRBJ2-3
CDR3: CASSLEGRGGTDTQYF
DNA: TGCGCCAGCAGCTTGGAAGGGCGCGGAGGGACAGATACGCAGTATTTT

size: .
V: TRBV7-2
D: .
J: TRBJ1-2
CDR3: CASSFPANYGYTF
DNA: TGTGCCAGCAGCTTTCCAGCTAACTATGGCTACACCTTC

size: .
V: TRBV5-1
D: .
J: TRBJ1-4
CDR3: CASSRGLYEKLFF
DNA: TGCGCCAGCAGCCGCGGCCTTTATGAAAAACTGTTTTTT

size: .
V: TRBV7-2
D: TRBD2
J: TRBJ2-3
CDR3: CASSSGLAGFTDTQYF
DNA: TGTGCCAGCAGCTCCGGACTAGCGGGGTTCACAGATACGCAGTATTTT

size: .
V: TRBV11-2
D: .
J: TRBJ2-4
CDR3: CASSLAVGLAKNIQYF
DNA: TGTGCCAGCAGCTTAGCTGTGGGTCTAGCCAAAAACATTCAGTACTTC

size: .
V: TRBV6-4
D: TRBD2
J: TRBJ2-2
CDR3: CASSREAGGPGELFF
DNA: TGTGCCAGCAGTCGGGAAGCGGGAGGGCCCGGGGAGCTGTTTTTT

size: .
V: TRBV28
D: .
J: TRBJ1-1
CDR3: CASKQPSDTEAFF
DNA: TGTGCCAGCAAACAGCCCTCAGACACTGAAGCTTTCTTT

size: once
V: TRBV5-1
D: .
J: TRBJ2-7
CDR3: CASSLIPWEPPYEQYF
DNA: TGCGCCAGCAGCTTGATTCCCTGGGAACCCCCCTACGAGCAGTACTTC

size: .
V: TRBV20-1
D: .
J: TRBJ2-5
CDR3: CSASSGTQYF
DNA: TGCAGTGCCAGTAGTGGGACCCAGTACTTC

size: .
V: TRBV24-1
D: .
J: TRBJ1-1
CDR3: CATSDYRVARGAFF
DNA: TGTGCCACCAGTGATTACCGGGTGGCGAGGGGAGCTTTCTTT

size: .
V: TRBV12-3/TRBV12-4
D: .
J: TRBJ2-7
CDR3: CASRPGTSGNEQYF
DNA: TGTGCCAGCAGACCCGGGACCAGTGGCAACGAGCAGTACTTC

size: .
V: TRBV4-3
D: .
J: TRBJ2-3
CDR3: CASSQVSRKDTQYF
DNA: TGCGCCAGCAGCCAAGTCAGCCGGAAAGATACGCAGTATTTT

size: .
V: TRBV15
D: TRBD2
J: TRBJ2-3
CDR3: CATSSVRGGQYF
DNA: TGTGCCACCAGCAGTGTCCGCGGGGGTCAGTATTTT

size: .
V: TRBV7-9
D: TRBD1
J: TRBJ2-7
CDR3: CASSFGQGPYEQYF
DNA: TGTGCCAGCAGCTTCGGACAGGGCCCCTACGAGCAGTACTTC

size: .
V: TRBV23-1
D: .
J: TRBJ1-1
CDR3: CATKRGRDSTEAFF
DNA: TGCGCCACTAAGAGGGGCAGGGATTCCACTGAAGCTTTCTTT

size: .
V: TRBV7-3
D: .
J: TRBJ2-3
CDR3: CASSLSGAPDTQYF
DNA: TGTGCCAGCAGCTTATCGGGAGCCCCAGATACGCAGTATTTT

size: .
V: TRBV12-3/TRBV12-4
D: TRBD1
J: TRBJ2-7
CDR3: CASTLDRFPYEQYF
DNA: TGTGCCAGCACCCTGGACAGGTTTCCCTACGAGCAGTACTTC

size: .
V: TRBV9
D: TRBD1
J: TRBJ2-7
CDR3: CARGKGAGYEQYF
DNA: TGTGCCAGGGGCAAGGGGGCCGGGTACGAGCAGTACTTC

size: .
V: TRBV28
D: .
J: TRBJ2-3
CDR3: CASRRVSTDTQYF
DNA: TGTGCCAGCAGGCGGGTTAGCACAGATACGCAGTATTTT

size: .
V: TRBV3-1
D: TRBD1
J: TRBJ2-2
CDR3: CASSQEVMAGGSGELFF
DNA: TGTGCCAGCAGCCAGGAGGTGATGGCAGGGGGATCCGGGGAGCTGTTTTTT

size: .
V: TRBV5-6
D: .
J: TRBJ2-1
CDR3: CASSLASETYNEQFF
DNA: TGTGCCAGCAGCTTGGCTAGCGAGACTTACAATGAGCAGTTCTTC

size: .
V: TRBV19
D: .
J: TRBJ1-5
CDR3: CAGSGVESNQPQHF
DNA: TGTGCCGGTTCGGGGGTCGAGAGCAATCAGCCCCAGCATTTT

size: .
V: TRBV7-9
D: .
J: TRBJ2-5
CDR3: CASSSRKQETQYF
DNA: TGTGCCAGCAGTTCTCGGAAGCAAGAGACCCAGTACTTC

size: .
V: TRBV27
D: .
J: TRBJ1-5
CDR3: CASSTGRTQPQHF
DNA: TGTGCCAGCAGTACAGGGCGAACTCAGCCCCAGCATTTT

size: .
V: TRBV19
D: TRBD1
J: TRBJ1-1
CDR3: CASSIEGQAGMMNTEAFF
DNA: TGTGCCAGTAGTATAGAGGGACAGGCGGGAATGATGAACACTGAAGCTTTCTTT

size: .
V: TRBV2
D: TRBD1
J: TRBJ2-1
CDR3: CASRLGTEDNEQFF
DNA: TGTGCCAGCAGACTCGGGACAGAAGATAATGAGCAGTTCTTC

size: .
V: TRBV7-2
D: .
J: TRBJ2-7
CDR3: CASSLGAVSSYEQYF
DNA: TGTGCCAGCAGCTTAGGAGCGGTAAGCTCCTACGAGCAGTACTTC